The T cell receptor (beta chain) under discussion was sequenced for a study of blood T cell repertoires in COVID-19. As for the study in general: Acute and convalescent COVID-19 samples came from the United States, Italy and Spain. PBMCs, B-cell-depleted T cells, or T cells were the source of the cDNA or gDNA that made up the material.

In the authors' workflow: Amplified reference gene primers provided the basis for estimating nucleated cell counts. Produced via immunoSEQ multiplex PCR; TCRdb's table is partial and in-frame only. V and J calls and clone size are copied from that table; D and trimming were computed from the DNA. This sample has about 24,000 clones, with about 90% found just once. Sequencing input: peripheral blood. The source of this sequence is a human donor with active COVID-19. The donor label of this sample is uncertain.

CDR3 amino acids: CASSQFPRTGNNEQFF. The CDR3 coding sequence is TGCGCCAGCAGCCAATTCCCTCGTACAGGGAACAATGAGCAGTTCTTC. The chain uses TRBV4-3 and TRBJ2-1, with D tentatively TRBD1 (6 bases). The CDR3 is made up of 16 amino acids. Trimming shortened V by 2 bases and J by 5 bases, and 16 bases separated the two germline ends. Germline V lookup: CDR1 LGHNA, CDR2 YSLEER.